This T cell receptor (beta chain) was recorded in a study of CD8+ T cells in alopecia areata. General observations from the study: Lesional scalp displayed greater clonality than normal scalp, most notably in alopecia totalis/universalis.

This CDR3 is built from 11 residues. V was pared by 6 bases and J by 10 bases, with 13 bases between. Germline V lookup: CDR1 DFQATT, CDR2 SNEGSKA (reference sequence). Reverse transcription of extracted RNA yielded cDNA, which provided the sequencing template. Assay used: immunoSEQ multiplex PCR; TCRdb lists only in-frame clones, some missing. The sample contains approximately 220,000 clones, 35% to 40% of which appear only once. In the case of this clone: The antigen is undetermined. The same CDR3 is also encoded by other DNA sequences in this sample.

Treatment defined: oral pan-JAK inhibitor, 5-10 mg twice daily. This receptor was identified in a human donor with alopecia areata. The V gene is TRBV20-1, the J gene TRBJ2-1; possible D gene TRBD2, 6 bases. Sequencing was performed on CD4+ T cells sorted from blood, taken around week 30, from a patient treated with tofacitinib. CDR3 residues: CSATRGGEQFF. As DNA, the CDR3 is TGCAGTGCCACGCGGGGTGGAGAGCAGTTCTTC.